This is a list of T cell receptor beta chains from one sample in a study of read filtering for tumor transcriptome and immune sequencing. One entry per CDR3 protein results from TCRdb running MiXCR on the reads. The sample lists around 41,000 distinct CDR3 sequences, roughly 10% occurring once. The sample consisted of a population of CD138-negative cells sorted from bone marrow. The receptors were sampled from a donor at least 40 years old with multiple myeloma. CDR3s include the opening cysteine and the closing phenylalanine or tryptophan. The order of the fields is V gene, D gene, J gene, clone size, CDR3 protein, CDR3 DNA. A D gene is named only where the DNA matches it firmly. The size entry is marked missing in some rows and otherwise reads once, few, many or a size class.

V gene: TRBV15; D gene: TRBD2; J gene: TRBJ2-1; clone size: many; CDR3 protein: CATSKAGGRSSYNEQFF; CDR3 DNA: TGTGCCACCAGCAAAGCGGGGGGCCGTAGCTCCTACAATGAGCAGTTCTTC
V gene: TRBV5-1; D gene: TRBD2; J gene: TRBJ2-1; clone size: many; CDR3 protein: CASRLVIIGLAGQSSYNEQFF; CDR3 DNA: TGCGCCAGCAGACTCGTTATCATAGGGCTAGCGGGTCAAAGCTCCTACAATGAGCAGTTCTTC
V gene: TRBV5-1; D gene: .; J gene: TRBJ2-7; clone size: many; CDR3 protein: CASSPRPGQGTYEQYF; CDR3 DNA: TGCGCCAGCAGCCCCAGACCGGGGCAGGGGACCTACGAGCAGTACTTC
V gene: TRBV4-2; D gene: .; J gene: TRBJ2-2; clone size: many; CDR3 protein: CASSQLTGNGELFF; CDR3 DNA: TGTGCCAGCAGCCAGTTAACAGGAAACGGGGAGCTGTTTTTT
V gene: TRBV6-5; D gene: TRBD1; J gene: TRBJ2-7; clone size: many; CDR3 protein: CASTYQRTGSHEQYF; CDR3 DNA: TGTGCCAGCACTTATCAACGGACAGGGTCCCACGAGCAGTACTTC
V gene: TRBV7-9; D gene: .; J gene: TRBJ2-7; clone size: many; CDR3 protein: CASSATYEQYF; CDR3 DNA: TGTGCCAGCAGCGCGACCTACGAGCAGTACTTC
V gene: TRBV29-1; D gene: TRBD1; J gene: TRBJ1-1; clone size: many; CDR3 protein: CSVVAGGTGLATEAFF; CDR3 DNA: TGCAGCGTTGTGGCAGGGGGTACAGGATTAGCCACTGAAGCTTTCTTT
V gene: TRBV11-2; D gene: .; J gene: TRBJ1-2; clone size: .; CDR3 protein: CASSSGYGYTF; CDR3 DNA: TGTGCCAGCAGCTCCGGATATGGCTACACCTTC
V gene: TRBV6-1; D gene: .; J gene: TRBJ2-6; clone size: many; CDR3 protein: CACRWVAWSGANVLTF; CDR3 DNA: TGTGCCTGTAGATGGGTAGCCTGGAGTGGGGCCAACGTCCTGACTTTC
V gene: TRBV6-5; D gene: .; J gene: TRBJ1-1; clone size: many; CDR3 protein: CASSVGTNTEAFF; CDR3 DNA: TGTGCCAGCAGTGTTGGGACGAACACTGAAGCTTTCTTT
V gene: TRBV18; D gene: .; J gene: TRBJ1-1; clone size: many; CDR3 protein: CASSPKQGNTEAFF; CDR3 DNA: TGTGCCAGCTCACCAAAGCAGGGTAACACTGAAGCTTTCTTT
V gene: TRBV27; D gene: TRBD1; J gene: TRBJ1-1; clone size: many; CDR3 protein: CASSLSRGAGGTEAFF; CDR3 DNA: TGTGCCAGCAGTTTATCGCGGGGGGCAGGGGGCACTGAAGCTTTCTTT
V gene: TRBV24-1; D gene: .; J gene: TRBJ2-1; clone size: .; CDR3 protein: CATSEDGYNEQFF; CDR3 DNA: TGTGCCACCAGTGAGGACGGCTACAATGAGCAGTTCTTC
V gene: TRBV12-3/TRBV12-4; D gene: TRBD1; J gene: TRBJ2-2; clone size: many; CDR3 protein: CASSPRTGRMDTGELFF; CDR3 DNA: TGTGCCAGCAGTCCGAGGACAGGGAGGATGGACACCGGGGAGCTGTTTTTT
V gene: TRBV7-9; D gene: TRBD2; J gene: TRBJ2-3; clone size: .; CDR3 protein: CASSSGTSGVEDTQYF; CDR3 DNA: TGTGCCAGCAGCTCCGGGACTAGCGGGGTGGAGGATACGCAGTATTTT
V gene: TRBV5-1; D gene: .; J gene: TRBJ2-3; clone size: .; CDR3 protein: CASSSPGYALPTDTQYF; CDR3 DNA: TGCGCCAGCAGTTCCCCGGGGTACGCCTTGCCGACAGATACGCAGTATTTT
V gene: TRBV5-1; D gene: TRBD1; J gene: TRBJ2-3; clone size: .; CDR3 protein: CANSLQGALTDTQYF; CDR3 DNA: TGCGCCAACAGCTTACAGGGGGCGCTTACAGATACGCAGTATTTT
V gene: TRBV12-3/TRBV12-4; D gene: .; J gene: TRBJ1-1; clone size: many; CDR3 protein: CASSDPRGRDTEAFF; CDR3 DNA: TGTGCCAGCAGTGACCCGAGGGGCAGAGACACTGAAGCTTTCTTT
V gene: TRBV20-1; D gene: .; J gene: TRBJ2-7; clone size: many; CDR3 protein: CSATGGGAYEQYF; CDR3 DNA: TGCAGTGCTACTGGAGGGGGCGCCTACGAGCAGTACTTC
V gene: TRBV7-2; D gene: .; J gene: TRBJ2-5; clone size: .; CDR3 protein: CASQPYLNQETQYF; CDR3 DNA: TGTGCCAGCCAACCTTATTTGAACCAAGAGACCCAGTACTTC
V gene: TRBV20-1; D gene: .; J gene: TRBJ1-5; clone size: many; CDR3 protein: CSARHDSSHSNQPQHF; CDR3 DNA: TGCAGTGCTAGACACGACAGTTCACATAGCAATCAGCCCCAGCATTTT
V gene: TRBV20-1; D gene: .; J gene: TRBJ2-2; clone size: many; CDR3 protein: CSASSLAGELFF; CDR3 DNA: TGCAGTGCTAGTAGTCTAGCCGGGGAGCTGTTTTTT
V gene: TRBV19; D gene: TRBD1; J gene: TRBJ2-3; clone size: .; CDR3 protein: CASLLGTGRPTDTQYF; CDR3 DNA: TGTGCCAGTCTCCTGGGGACAGGGAGGCCAACAGATACGCAGTATTTT
V gene: TRBV6-5; D gene: .; J gene: TRBJ2-3; clone size: many; CDR3 protein: CASSYMASTDTQYF; CDR3 DNA: TGTGCCAGCAGTTATATGGCTAGCACAGATACGCAGTATTTT
V gene: TRBV10-3; D gene: .; J gene: TRBJ2-2; clone size: many; CDR3 protein: CAISESGGVGELFF; CDR3 DNA: TGTGCCATCAGTGAGTCAGGAGGTGTTGGGGAGCTGTTTTTT
V gene: TRBV6-6; D gene: .; J gene: TRBJ2-1; clone size: medium-sized; CDR3 protein: CASRRTDNEQFF; CDR3 DNA: TGTGCCAGCAGAAGGACGGACAATGAGCAGTTCTTC
V gene: TRBV27; D gene: TRBD1; J gene: TRBJ2-1; clone size: few; CDR3 protein: CASSLDPGTGWNYNEQFF; CDR3 DNA: TGTGCCAGCAGTTTAGACCCCGGGACAGGCTGGAATTACAATGAGCAGTTCTTC
V gene: TRBV29-1; D gene: .; J gene: TRBJ2-5; clone size: many; CDR3 protein: CSSGGSQETQYF; CDR3 DNA: TGCAGCTCTGGGGGCAGCCAAGAGACCCAGTACTTC
V gene: TRBV11-2; D gene: .; J gene: TRBJ2-5; clone size: many; CDR3 protein: CASSPNPVKETQYF; CDR3 DNA: TGTGCCAGCAGCCCTAACCCGGTCAAAGAGACCCAGTACTTC
V gene: TRBV3-1; D gene: .; J gene: TRBJ2-2; clone size: .; CDR3 protein: CASSHKYTGELFF; CDR3 DNA: TGTGCCAGCAGCCATAAATACACCGGGGAGCTGTTTTTT
V gene: TRBV7-2; D gene: .; J gene: TRBJ1-1; clone size: many; CDR3 protein: CASSRPLPEEAFF; CDR3 DNA: TGTGCCAGCAGCCGCCCCCTCCCGGAGGAAGCTTTCTTT
V gene: TRBV28; D gene: .; J gene: TRBJ2-1; clone size: many; CDR3 protein: CASSWLERPYNEQFF; CDR3 DNA: TGTGCCAGCAGTTGGTTGGAGCGGCCCTACAATGAGCAGTTCTTC
V gene: TRBV29-1; D gene: TRBD1; J gene: TRBJ2-7; clone size: many; CDR3 protein: CSVATGWDEQYF; CDR3 DNA: TGCAGCGTTGCGACAGGGTGGGACGAGCAGTACTTC
V gene: TRBV11-3; D gene: TRBD2; J gene: TRBJ2-3; clone size: many; CDR3 protein: CASSPQRGGFPDTQYF; CDR3 DNA: TGTGCCAGCAGCCCACAGCGGGGGGGCTTCCCAGATACGCAGTATTTT
V gene: TRBV10-3; D gene: .; J gene: TRBJ2-2; clone size: many; CDR3 protein: CAIRTPPEATGELFF; CDR3 DNA: TGTGCCATCAGGACCCCCCCTGAGGCCACCGGGGAGCTGTTTTTT
V gene: TRBV20-1; D gene: TRBD2; J gene: TRBJ2-3; clone size: many; CDR3 protein: CSAREVAGVVDTQYF; CDR3 DNA: TGCAGTGCTAGAGAGGTAGCGGGGGTTGTAGATACGCAGTATTTT
V gene: TRBV7-2; D gene: TRBD2; J gene: TRBJ2-5; clone size: many; CDR3 protein: CASSRGTSGGETQYF; CDR3 DNA: TGTGCCAGCAGCCGTGGGACTAGCGGGGGAGAGACCCAGTACTTC
V gene: TRBV28; D gene: TRBD1; J gene: TRBJ2-4; clone size: many; CDR3 protein: CASSSLGTGPGSDIQYF; CDR3 DNA: TGTGCCAGCAGTTCCCTAGGGACAGGCCCCGGGTCGGACATTCAGTACTTC
V gene: TRBV18; D gene: .; J gene: TRBJ1-1; clone size: .; CDR3 protein: CASSGGENTEAFF; CDR3 DNA: TGTGCCAGCTCGGGCGGGGAGAACACTGAAGCTTTCTTT
V gene: TRBV4-1; D gene: .; J gene: TRBJ2-3; clone size: many; CDR3 protein: CASSLMSTDTQYF; CDR3 DNA: TGCGCCAGCAGCCTTATGAGCACAGATACGCAGTATTTT